Sequencing of this T cell receptor beta chain was carried out in a study of T cell changes during pregnancy in multiple sclerosis. The table came from immunoSEQ multiplex PCR; TCRdb's copy has only in-frame clones and leaves some out. This repertoire shows about 70,000 clones, about 91% found once; its top ten account for around 1.6%. The material sequenced was peripheral blood, taken after pregnancy. The sequence was collected from a female donor with multiple sclerosis, enrolled in a pregnancy study.

DNA of the CDR3: TGTGCCAGCAGCTCGGACTCGTACAATGAGCAGTTCTTC. Translation gives CASSSDSYNEQFF. The chain combines TRBV11-2 with TRBJ2-1; weak D call: TRBD2 (5 bases). CDR1 and CDR2 (germline): SGHAT, FQNNGV. The CDR3 consists of 13 residues. V shed 4 bases and J shed 4 bases, with 8 bases lying between them.